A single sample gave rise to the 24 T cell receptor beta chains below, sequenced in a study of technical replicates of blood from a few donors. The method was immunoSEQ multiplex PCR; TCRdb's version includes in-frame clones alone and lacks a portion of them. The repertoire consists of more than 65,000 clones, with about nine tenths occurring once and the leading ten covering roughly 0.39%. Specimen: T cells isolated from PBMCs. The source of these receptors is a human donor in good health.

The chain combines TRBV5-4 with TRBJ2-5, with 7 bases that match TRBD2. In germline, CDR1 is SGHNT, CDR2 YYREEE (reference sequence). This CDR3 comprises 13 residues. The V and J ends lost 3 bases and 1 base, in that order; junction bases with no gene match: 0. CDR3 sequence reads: CASSWGGQETQYF. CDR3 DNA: TGTGCCAGCAGCTGGGGGGGCCAAGAGACCCAGTACTTC.

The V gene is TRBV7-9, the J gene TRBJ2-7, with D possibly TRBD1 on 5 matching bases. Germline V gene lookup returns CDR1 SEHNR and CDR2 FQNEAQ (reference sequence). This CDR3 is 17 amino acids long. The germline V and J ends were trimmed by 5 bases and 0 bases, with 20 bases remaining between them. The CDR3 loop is CASSPQTVAPISYEQYF. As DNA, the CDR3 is TGTGCCAGCAGCCCGCAGACAGTGGCCCCCATCTCCTACGAGCAGTACTTC.

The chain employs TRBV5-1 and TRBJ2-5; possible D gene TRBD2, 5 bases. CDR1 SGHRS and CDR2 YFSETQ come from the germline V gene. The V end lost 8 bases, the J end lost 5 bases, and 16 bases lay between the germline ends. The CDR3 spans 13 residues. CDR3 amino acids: CASHPGIGETQYF. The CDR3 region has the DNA TGCGCCAGTCACCCGGGAATTGGGGAGACCCAGTACTTC. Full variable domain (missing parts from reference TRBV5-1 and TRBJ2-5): KAGVTQTPRYLIKTRGQQVTLSCSPISGHRSVSWYQQTPGQGLQFLFEYFSETQRNKGNFPGRFSGRQFSNSRSEMNVSTLELGDSALYLCASHPGIGETQYFGPGTRLLVL.

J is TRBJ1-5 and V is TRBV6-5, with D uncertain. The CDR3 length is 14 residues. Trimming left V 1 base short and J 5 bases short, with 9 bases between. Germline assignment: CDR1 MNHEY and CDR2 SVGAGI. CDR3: CASSYFSGYQPQHF. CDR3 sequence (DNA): TGTGCCAGCAGTTACTTTTCGGGTTATCAGCCCCAGCATTTT.

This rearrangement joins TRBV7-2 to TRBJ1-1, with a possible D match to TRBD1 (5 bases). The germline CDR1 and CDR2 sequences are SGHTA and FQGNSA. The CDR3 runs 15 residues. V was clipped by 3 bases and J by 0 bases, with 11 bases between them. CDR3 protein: CASSFRTPLNTEAFF. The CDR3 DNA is TGTGCCAGCAGCTTCCGGACACCCTTGAACACTGAAGCTTTCTTT.

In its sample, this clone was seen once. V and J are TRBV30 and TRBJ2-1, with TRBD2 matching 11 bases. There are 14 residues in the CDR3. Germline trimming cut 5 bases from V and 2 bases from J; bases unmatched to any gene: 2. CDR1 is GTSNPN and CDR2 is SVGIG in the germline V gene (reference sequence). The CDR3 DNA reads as TGTGCCTGGGAACTAGCGGGAGCCTACAATGAGCAGTTCTTC. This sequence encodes CAWELAGAYNEQFF.

CDR3 sequence (DNA): TGTGCCAGCAGCCCAAGGGGACTAGCGGGAGGAGAGCAGTTCTTC. Protein product: CASSPRGLAGGEQFF. The chain joins TRBV9 to TRBJ2-1, with 15 bases aligning to TRBD2. Germline V CDR1 and CDR2: SGDLS, YYNGEE. The CDR3 is made up of 15 amino acids. Unmatched junction bases numbered 6, after V lost 4 bases and J lost 10 bases.

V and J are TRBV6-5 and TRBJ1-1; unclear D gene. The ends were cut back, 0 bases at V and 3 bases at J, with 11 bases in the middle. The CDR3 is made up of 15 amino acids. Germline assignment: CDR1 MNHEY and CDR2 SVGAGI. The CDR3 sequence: CASSYSVGVYTEAFF. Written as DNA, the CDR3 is TGTGCCAGCAGTTACTCGGTGGGAGTTTACACTGAAGCTTTCTTT.

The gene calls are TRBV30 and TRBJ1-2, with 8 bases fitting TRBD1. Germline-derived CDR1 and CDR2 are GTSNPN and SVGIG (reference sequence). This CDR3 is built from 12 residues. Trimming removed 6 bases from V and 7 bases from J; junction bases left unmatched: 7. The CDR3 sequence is CACSGTGGGYTF. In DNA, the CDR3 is TGTGCCTGCTCCGGGACAGGAGGTGGCTACACCTTC.

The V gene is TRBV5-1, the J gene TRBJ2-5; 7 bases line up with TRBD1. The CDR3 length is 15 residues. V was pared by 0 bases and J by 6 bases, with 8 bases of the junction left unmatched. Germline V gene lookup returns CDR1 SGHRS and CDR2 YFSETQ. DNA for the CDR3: TGCGCCAGCAGCTTGGAAGAGGTACAGGGGAAGACCCAGTACTTC. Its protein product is CASSLEEVQGKTQYF.

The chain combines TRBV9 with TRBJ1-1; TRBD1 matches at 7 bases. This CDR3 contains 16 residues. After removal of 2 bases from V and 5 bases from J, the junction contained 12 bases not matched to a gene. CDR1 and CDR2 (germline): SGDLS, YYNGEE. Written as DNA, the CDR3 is TGTGCCAGCAGCGTGACGAGGGACAGCCATAAAACTGAAGCTTTCTTT. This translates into CASSVTRDSHKTEAFF.

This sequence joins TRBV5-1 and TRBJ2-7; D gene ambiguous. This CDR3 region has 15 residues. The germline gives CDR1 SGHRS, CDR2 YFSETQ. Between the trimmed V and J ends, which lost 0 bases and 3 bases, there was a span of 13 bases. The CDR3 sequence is CASSLGSTERYEQYF. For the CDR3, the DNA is TGCGCCAGCAGCTTGGGGTCAACAGAACGCTACGAGCAGTACTTC. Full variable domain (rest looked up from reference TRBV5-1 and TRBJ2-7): KAGVTQTPRYLIKTRGQQVTLSCSPISGHRSVSWYQQTPGQGLQFLFEYFSETQRNKGNFPGRFSGRQFSNSRSEMNVSTLELGDSALYLCASSLGSTERYEQYFGPGTRLTVT.

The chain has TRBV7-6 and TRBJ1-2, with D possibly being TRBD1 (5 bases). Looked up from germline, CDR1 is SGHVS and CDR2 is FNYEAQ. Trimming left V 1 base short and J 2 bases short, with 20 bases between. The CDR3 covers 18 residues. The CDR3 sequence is CASSLGGTPTMSNYGYTF. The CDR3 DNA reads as TGTGCCAGCAGCTTAGGGGGGACTCCTACGATGTCGAACTATGGCTACACCTTC. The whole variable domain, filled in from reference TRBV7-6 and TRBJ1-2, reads GAGVSQSPRYKVTKRGQDVALRCDPISGHVSLYWYRQALGQGPEFLTYFNYEAQQDKSGLPNDRFSAERPEGSISTLTIQRTEQRDSAMYRCASSLGGTPTMSNYGYTFGSGTRLTVV.

The CDR3 DNA is TGTGCCACCGGACTAGCGGCTTACAATGAGCAGTTCTTC. As protein: CATGLAAYNEQFF. This chain joins TRBV28 and TRBJ2-1, with 10 bases that match TRBD2. Germline lookup yields CDR1 MDHEN and CDR2 SYDVKM. This CDR3 contains 13 residues. Unmatched junction bases numbered 4, after V lost 10 bases and J lost 4 bases.

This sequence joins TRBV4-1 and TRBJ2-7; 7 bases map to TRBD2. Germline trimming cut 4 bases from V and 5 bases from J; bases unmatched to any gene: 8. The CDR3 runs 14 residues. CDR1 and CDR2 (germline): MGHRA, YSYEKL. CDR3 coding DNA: TGCGCCAGCAGCCGCCAGGCTCGGGAGGACGAGCAGTACTTC. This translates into CASSRQAREDEQYF.

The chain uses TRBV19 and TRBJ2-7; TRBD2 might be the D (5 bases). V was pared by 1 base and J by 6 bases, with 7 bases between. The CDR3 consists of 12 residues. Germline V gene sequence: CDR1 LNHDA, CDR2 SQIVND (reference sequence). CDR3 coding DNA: TGTGCCAGTAGTATAGGAGGGCCCGAGCAGTACTTC. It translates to CASSIGGPEQYF.

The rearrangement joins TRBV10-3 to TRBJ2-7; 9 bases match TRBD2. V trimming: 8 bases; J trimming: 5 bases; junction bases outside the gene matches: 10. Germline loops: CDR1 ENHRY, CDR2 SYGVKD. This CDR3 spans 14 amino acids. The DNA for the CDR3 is TGTGCCATCGAACCGGGACTAGCTCCTAACGAGCAGTACTTC. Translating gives CAIEPGLAPNEQYF.

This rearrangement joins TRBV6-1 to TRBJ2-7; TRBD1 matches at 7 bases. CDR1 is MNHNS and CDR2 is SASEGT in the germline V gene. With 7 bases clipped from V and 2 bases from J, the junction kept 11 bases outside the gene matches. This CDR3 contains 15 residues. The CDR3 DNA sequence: TGTGCCAGCACTCCCCACGACAGGGCGCCCTACGAGCAGTACTTC. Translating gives CASTPHDRAPYEQYF.

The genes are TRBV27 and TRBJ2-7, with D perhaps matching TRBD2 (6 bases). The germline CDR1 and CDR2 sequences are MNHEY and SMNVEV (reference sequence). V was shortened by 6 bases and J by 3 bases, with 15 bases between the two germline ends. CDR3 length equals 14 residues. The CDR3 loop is CASSFTGLLYEQYF. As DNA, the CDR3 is TGTGCCAGCAGCTTCACGGGACTTCTCTACGAGCAGTACTTC.

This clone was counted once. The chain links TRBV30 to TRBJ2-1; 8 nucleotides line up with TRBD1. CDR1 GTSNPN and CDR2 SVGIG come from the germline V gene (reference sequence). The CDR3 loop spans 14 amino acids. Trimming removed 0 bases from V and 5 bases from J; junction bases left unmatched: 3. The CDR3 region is CAWSVTGDDNEQFF. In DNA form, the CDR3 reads TGTGCCTGGAGTGTGACAGGGGACGACAATGAGCAGTTCTTC.

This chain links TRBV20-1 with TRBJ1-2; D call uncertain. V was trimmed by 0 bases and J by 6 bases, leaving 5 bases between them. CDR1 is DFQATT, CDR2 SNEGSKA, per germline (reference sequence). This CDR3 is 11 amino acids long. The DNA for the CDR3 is TGCAGTGCTAGAGATCCTGATGGCTACACCTTC. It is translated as CSARDPDGYTF.

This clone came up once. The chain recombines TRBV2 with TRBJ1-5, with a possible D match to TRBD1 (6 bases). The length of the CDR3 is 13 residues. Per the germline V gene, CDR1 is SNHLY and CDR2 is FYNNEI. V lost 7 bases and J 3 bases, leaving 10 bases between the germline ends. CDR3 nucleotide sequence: TGTGCCAGCATAGGGGGTAACAATCAGCCCCAGCATTTT. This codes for CASIGGNNQPQHF.

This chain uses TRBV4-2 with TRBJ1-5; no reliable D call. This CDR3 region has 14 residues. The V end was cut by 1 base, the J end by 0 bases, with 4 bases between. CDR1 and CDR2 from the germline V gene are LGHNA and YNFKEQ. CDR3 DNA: TGTGCCAGCAGCCAAGGCTATAGCAATCAGCCCCAGCATTTT. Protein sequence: CASSQGYSNQPQHF.

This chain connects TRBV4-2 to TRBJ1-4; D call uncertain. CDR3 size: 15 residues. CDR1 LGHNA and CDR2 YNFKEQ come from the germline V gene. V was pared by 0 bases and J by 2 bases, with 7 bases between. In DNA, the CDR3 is TGTGCCAGCAGCCAAGATCCCCAGACTAATGAAAAACTGTTTTTT. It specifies CASSQDPQTNEKLFF.